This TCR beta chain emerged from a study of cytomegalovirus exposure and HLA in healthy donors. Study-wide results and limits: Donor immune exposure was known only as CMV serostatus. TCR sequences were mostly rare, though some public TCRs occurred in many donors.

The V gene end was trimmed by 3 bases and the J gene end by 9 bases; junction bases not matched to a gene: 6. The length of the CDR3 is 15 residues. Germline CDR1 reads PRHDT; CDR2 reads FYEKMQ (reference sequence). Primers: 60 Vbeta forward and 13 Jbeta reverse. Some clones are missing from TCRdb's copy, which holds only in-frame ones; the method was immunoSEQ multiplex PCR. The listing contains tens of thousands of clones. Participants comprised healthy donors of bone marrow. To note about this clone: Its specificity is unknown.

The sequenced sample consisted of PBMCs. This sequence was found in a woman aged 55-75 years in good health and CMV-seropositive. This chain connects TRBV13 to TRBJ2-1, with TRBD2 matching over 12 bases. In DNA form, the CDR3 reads TGTGCCAGCAGCTTGCTAGCGGGGGGGCCGGGTGAGCAGTTCTTC. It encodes CASSLLAGGPGEQFF.